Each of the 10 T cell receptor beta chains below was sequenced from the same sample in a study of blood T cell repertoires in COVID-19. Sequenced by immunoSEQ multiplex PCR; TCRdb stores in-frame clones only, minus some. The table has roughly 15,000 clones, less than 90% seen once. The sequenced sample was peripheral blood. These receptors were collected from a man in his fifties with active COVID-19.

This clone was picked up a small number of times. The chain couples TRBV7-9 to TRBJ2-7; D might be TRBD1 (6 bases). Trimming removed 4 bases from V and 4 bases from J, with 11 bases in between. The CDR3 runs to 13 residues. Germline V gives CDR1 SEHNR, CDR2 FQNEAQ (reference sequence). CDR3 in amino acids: CASSYSDRYEQYF. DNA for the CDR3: TGTGCCAGCAGCTATTCCGACAGGTACGAGCAGTACTTC.

The CDR3 bases are TGTGCCAGCAGTGAAACCGGGACAGGCACAGATACGCAGTATTTT. Its translation is CASSETGTGTDTQYF. This chain joins TRBV2 and TRBJ2-3; TRBD1 matches at 7 bases. The length of the CDR3 is 15 residues. Germline trimming cut 2 bases from V and 1 base from J; bases unmatched to any gene: 3. Germline V gene sequence: CDR1 SNHLY, CDR2 FYNNEI.

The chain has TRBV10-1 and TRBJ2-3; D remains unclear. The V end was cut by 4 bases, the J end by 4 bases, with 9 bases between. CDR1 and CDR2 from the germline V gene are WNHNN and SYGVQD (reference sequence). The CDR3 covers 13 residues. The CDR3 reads CASSVGGSDTQYF. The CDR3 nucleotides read TGCGCCAGCAGTGTCGGCGGATCAGATACGCAGTATTTT.

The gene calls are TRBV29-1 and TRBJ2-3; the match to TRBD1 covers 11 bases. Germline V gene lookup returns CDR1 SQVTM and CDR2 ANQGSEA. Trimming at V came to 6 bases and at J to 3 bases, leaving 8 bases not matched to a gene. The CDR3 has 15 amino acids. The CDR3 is CSVAGGDRGTDTQYF. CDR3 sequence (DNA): TGCAGCGTCGCCGGGGGGGACAGGGGGACAGATACGCAGTATTTT.

CDR3 DNA sequence: TGTGCCAGCTCCGAACCGGGAGTGGGTAACCATGAGCAGTTCTTC. It specifies CASSEPGVGNHEQFF. The chain has TRBV9 and TRBJ2-1; a weak D match, TRBD2 (6 bases). CDR1 is SGDLS and CDR2 is YYNGEE in the germline V gene. The CDR3 consists of 15 residues. V was cut by 7 bases and J by 8 bases, with 22 bases left in between. Complete variable domain (other parts from reference TRBV9 and TRBJ2-1): DSGVTQTPKHLITATGQRVTLRCSPRSGDLSVYWYQQSLDQGLQFLIQYYNGEERAKGNILERFSAQQFPDLHSELNLSSLELGDSALYFCASSEPGVGNHEQFFGPGTRLTVL.

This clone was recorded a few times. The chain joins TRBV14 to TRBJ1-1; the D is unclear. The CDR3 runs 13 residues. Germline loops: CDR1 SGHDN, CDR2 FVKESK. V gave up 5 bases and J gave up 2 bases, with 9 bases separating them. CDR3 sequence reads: CASSNTRNTEAFF. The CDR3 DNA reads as TGTGCCAGCAGCAACACAAGAAACACTGAAGCTTTCTTT.

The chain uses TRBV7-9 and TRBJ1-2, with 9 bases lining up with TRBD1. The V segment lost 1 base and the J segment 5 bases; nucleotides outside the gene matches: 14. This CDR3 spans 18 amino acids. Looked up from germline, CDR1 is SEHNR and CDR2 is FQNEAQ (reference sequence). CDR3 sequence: CASSLGGTGYSRGYGYTF. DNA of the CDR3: TGTGCCAGCAGCTTAGGAGGGACAGGGTATAGCCGTGGGTATGGCTACACCTTC.

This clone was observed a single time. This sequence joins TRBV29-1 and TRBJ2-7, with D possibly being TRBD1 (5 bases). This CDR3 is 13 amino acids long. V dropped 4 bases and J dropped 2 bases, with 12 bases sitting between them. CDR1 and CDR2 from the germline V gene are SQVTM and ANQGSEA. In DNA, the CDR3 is TGCAGCGTTGGTTGGGGCCTGACCTACGAGCAGTACTTC. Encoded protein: CSVGWGLTYEQYF.

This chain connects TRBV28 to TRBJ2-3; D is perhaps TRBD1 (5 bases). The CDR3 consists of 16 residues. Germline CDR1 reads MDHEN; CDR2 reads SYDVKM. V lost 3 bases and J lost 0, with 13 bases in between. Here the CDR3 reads CASSLLPTESTDTQYF. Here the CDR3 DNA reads TGTGCCAGCAGTTTGCTCCCGACAGAAAGCACAGATACGCAGTATTTT.

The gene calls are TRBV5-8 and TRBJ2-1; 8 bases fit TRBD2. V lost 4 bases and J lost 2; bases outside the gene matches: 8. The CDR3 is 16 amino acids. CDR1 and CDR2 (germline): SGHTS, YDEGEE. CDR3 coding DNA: TGTGCCAGCAGCCCTCGGGGGGGCGCTACCTACAATGAGCAGTTCTTC. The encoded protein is CASSPRGGATYNEQFF.